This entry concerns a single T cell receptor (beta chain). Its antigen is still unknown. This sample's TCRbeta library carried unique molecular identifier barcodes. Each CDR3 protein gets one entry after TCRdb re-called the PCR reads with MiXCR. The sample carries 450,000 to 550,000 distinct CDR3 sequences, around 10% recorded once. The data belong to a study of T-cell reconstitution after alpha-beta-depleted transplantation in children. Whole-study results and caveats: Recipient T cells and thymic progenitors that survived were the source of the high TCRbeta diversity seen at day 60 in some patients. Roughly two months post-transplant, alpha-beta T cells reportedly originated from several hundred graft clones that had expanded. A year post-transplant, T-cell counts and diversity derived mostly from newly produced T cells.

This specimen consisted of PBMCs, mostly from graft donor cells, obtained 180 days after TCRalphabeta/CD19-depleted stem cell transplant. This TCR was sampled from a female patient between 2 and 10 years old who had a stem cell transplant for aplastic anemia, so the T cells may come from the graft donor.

The DNA of the CDR3 is TGCAGTGCTAGCCTTTACACTGAAGCTTTCTTT. Protein product: CSASLYTEAFF. V gene TRBV20-1 combines with J gene TRBJ1-1, with no clear D. The germline V and J ends were trimmed by 3 bases and 3 bases, with 5 bases remaining between them. There are 11 residues in the CDR3. The germline V gene has CDR1 DFQATT and CDR2 SNEGSKA (reference sequence).